This T cell receptor beta chain was obtained from a study of blood T cell repertoires in COVID-19. In the original processing: Reference gene primer amplification in the assay estimated nucleated cell counts. Produced via immunoSEQ multiplex PCR; TCRdb's table is partial and in-frame only. V, J and clone size derive from that table, while D and trimming were established from the DNA sequence. This table holds roughly 220,000 clones, more than 65% found once. This CDR3 has 15 amino acids. The junction had 14 bases not matched to a gene; V was cut back by 7 bases and J by 7 bases. In germline, CDR1 is SGHVS, CDR2 FQNEAQ.

The receptor's source is a woman aged 55-75 years with acute or convalescent COVID-19. Sequenced sample: peripheral blood. V usage is TRBV7-8 and J usage is TRBJ1-2; 8 nucleotides align to TRBD1. Written as DNA, the CDR3 is TGTGCCAGCACAAAAATCGGACAGGGATCATTTGGCTACACCTTC. It specifies CASTKIGQGSFGYTF.